Listed here is a single T cell receptor beta chain. Antigen unknown. This record comes from a study of cytomegalovirus exposure and HLA in healthy donors. Whole-study findings and limits: TCR beta V segments were, for the most part, productive about 87% or about 30% of the time in an earlier analysis. 16,951 TCR beta sequences were associated with HLA alleles at 0.05 false discovery rate in a later analysis. Researchers reported from a later analysis that most CMV-associated TCR beta chains appeared HLA-restricted. Among TCR beta chains, those listed as cytomegalovirus-associated numbered 164.

CDR3 length: 15 residues. Germline values: CDR1 MDHEN, CDR2 SYDVKM. V lost 5 bases, J lost 1 base, and 14 bases lay in between. Both 60 Vbeta primers and 13 Jbeta primers went into the PCR. Profiled with immunoSEQ multiplex PCR; TCRdb holds only in-frame clones, not every one. The data contain 55,000 to 80,000 clones, 65% to 80% of them singletons. This clonotype was sampled from a woman aged 25-40 years in good health and CMV-seronegative. The sample was PBMCs. The chain is built from TRBV28 and TRBJ1-2; D call uncertain. CDR3 in DNA: TGTGCCAGCAGTCTACCGACATGGCATAACTATGGCTACACCTTC. Translating it yields CASSLPTWHNYGYTF.